The source of this T cell receptor beta chain is a study of T cells in Graves' hyperthyroidism and ophthalmopathy. About the research overall: The blood sample was taken at first diagnosis, before treatment began.

Researchers took RNA transcripts and amplified the TCR beta CDR3 regions from them. Using the HTBI primer set, a first-round RT-PCR was run on the TCR CDR3. TCRdb fed the multiplex PCR reads into MiXCR, producing one record per CDR3 protein. Seen here are 370,000 or so distinct CDR3 sequences, approximately 14% observed once, and the top ten hold about a quarter. V lost 3 bases and J lost 7; bases outside the gene matches: 8. CDR3 length equals 14 residues. CDR1 and CDR2 from the germline V gene are SQVTM and ANQGSEA. The authors took PBMCs from roughly 9.3 ml fresh peripheral blood. The chain recombines TRBV29-1 with TRBJ2-1; the match to TRBD2 covers 8 bases. The specimen was blood. The receptor comes from a woman aged 18-30 years with Graves' hyperthyroidism that later progressed to Graves' ophthalmopathy. The CDR3 coding sequence is TGCAGCGTTGATTCCGGGAGGGCCGGTAATGAGCAGTTCTTC. Translation: CSVDSGRAGNEQFF.